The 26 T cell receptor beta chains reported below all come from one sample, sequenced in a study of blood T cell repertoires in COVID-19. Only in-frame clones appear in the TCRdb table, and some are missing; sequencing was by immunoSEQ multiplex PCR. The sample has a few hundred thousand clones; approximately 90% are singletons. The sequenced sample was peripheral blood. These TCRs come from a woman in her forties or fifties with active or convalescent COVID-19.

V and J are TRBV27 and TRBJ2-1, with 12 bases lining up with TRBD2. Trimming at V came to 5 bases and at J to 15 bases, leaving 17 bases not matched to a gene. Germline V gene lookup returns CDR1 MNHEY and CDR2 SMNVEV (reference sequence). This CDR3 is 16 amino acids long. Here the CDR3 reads CASSPKSGLAGPFGFF. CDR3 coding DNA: TGTGCCAGCAGTCCCAAATCGGGACTAGCGGGCCCTTTCGGGTTCTTC.

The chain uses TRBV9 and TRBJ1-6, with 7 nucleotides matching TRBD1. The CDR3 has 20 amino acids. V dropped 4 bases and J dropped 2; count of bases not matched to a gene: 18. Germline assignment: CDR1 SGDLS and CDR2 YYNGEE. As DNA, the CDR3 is TGTGCCAGCAGCCGTCTAGACGGACGGGGGACAGATGCCTATAATTCACCCCTCCACTTT. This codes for CASSRLDGRGTDAYNSPLHF.

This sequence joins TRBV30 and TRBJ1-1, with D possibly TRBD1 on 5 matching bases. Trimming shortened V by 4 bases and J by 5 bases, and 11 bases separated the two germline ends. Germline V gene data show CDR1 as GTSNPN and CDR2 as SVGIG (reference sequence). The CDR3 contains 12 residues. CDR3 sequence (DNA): TGTGCCTGGACCAGGGATGGTACTGAAGCTTTCTTT. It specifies CAWTRDGTEAFF.

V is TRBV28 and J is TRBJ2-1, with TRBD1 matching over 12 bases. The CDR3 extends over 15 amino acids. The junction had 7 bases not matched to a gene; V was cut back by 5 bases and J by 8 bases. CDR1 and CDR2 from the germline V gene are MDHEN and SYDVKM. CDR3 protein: CASSHGTGGSDEQFF. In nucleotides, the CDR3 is TGTGCCAGCAGTCACGGGACAGGGGGCTCTGATGAGCAGTTCTTC.

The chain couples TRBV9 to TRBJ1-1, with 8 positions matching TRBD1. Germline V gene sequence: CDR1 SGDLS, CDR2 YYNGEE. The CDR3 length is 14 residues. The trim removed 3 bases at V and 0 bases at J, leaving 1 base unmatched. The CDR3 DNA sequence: TGTGCCAGCAGCGCACAGGGGGTGAACACTGAAGCTTTCTTT. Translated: CASSAQGVNTEAFF.

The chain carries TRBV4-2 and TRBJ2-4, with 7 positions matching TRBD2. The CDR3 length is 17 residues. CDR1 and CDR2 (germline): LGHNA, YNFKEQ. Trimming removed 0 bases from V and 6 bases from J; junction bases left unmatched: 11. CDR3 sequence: CASSQEGKAGTINIQYF. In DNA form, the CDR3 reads TGTGCCAGCAGCCAAGAGGGGAAAGCGGGAACTATAAACATTCAGTACTTC.

This chain's CDR3 is CASSDTAGIDTQYF. The CDR3 DNA reads TGTGCCAGCAGTGACACGGCGGGAATAGATACGCAGTATTTT. The chain combines TRBV6-1 with TRBJ2-3; the D gene is possibly TRBD2 (6 bases). The germline V and J ends were trimmed by 3 bases and 5 bases, with 12 bases remaining between them. From germline, CDR1 is MNHNS and CDR2 SASEGT. The CDR3 extends over 14 amino acids.

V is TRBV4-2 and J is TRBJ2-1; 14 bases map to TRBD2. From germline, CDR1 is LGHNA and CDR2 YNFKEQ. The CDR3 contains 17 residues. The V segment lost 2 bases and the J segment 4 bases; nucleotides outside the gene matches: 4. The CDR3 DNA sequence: TGTGCCAGCAGCCAAACCGGACTAGCGGGGGGATACAATGAGCAGTTCTTC. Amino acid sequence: CASSQTGLAGGYNEQFF.

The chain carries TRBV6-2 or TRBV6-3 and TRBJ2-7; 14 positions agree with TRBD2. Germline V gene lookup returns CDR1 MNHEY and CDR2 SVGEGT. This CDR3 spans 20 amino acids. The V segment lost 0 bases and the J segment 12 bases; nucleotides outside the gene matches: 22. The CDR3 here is CASSYSLRSAKLGLAGAAYF. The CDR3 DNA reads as TGTGCCAGCAGTTACTCACTGAGGAGCGCCAAACTGGGACTAGCGGGGGCGGCGTACTTC.

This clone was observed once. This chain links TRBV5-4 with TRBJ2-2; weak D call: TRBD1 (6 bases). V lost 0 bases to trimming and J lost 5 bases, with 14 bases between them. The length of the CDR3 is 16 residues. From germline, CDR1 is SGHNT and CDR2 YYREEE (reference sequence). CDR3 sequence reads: CASSLVAGDLTGELFF. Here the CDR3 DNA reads TGTGCCAGCAGCTTGGTGGCAGGGGATCTTACCGGGGAGCTGTTTTTT.

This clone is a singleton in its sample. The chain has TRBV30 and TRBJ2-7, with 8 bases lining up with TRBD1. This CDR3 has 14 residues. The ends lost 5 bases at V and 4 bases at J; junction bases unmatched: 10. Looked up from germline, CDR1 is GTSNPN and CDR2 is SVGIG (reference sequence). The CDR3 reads CAWEDPGTGYEQYF. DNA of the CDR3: TGTGCCTGGGAAGACCCCGGGACAGGTTACGAGCAGTACTTC.

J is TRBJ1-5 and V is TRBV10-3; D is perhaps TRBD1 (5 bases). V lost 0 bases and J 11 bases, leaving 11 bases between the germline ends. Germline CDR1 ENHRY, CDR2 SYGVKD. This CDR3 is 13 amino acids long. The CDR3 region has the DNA TGTGCCATCAGTGAGTCCGGGGGGACGTCCCAGCATTTT. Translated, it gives CAISESGGTSQHF.

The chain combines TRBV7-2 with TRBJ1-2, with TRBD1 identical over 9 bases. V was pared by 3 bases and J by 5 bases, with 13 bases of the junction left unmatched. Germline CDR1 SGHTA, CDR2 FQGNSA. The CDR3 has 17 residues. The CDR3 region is CASSLDPQGASVYGYTF. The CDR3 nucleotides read TGTGCCAGCAGCTTGGACCCACAGGGGGCGTCAGTTTATGGCTACACCTTC.

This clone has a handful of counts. The CDR3 sequence: CASSLYTGELFF. CDR3 nucleotide sequence: TGTGCCAGCAGCCTCTACACCGGGGAGCTGTTTTTT. The chain employs TRBV12-3 or TRBV12-4 and TRBJ2-2; D gene uncertain. This CDR3 has 12 residues. Trimming shortened V by 6 bases and J by 3 bases, and 5 bases separated the two germline ends.

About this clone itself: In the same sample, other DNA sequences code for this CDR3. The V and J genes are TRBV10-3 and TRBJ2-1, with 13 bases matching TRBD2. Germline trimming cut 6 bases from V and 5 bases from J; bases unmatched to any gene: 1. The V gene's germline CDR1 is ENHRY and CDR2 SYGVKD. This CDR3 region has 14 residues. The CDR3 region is CAISGLAGDNEQFF. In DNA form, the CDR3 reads TGTGCCATCAGCGGACTAGCGGGAGACAATGAGCAGTTCTTC.

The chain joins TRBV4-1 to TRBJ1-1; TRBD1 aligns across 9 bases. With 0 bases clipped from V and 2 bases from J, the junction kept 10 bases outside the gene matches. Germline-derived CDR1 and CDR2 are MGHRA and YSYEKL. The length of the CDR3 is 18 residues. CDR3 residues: CASSQESPGGQGNTEAFF. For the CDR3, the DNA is TGCGCCAGCAGCCAAGAGTCCCCCGGGGGACAGGGAAACACTGAAGCTTTCTTT.

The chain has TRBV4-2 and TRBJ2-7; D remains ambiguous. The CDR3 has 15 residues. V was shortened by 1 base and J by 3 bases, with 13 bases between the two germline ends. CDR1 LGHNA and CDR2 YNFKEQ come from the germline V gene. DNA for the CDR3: TGTGCCAGCAGCCAAGCGAGGTCTAGTTTCTACGAGCAGTACTTC. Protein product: CASSQARSSFYEQYF.

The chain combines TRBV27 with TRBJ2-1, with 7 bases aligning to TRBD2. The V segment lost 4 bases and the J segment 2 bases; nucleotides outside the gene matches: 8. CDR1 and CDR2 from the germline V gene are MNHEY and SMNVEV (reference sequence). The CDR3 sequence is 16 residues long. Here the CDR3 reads CASSSVAGAPYNEQFF. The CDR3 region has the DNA TGTGCCAGCAGTTCCGTCGCGGGAGCCCCCTACAATGAGCAGTTCTTC.

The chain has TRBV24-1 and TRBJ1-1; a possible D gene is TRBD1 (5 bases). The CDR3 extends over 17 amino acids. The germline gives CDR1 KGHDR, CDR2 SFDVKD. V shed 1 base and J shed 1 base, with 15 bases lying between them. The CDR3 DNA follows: TGTGCCACCAGTGATTTAGAACGACAGACTCAGAACACTGAAGCTTTCTTT. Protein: CATSDLERQTQNTEAFF.

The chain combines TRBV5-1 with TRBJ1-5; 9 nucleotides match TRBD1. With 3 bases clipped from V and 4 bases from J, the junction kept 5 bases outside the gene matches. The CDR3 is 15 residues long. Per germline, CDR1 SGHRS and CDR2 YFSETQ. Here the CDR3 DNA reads TGCGCCAGCAGCTGGCGGACAGGGGATAATCAGCCCCAGCATTTT. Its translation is CASSWRTGDNQPQHF.

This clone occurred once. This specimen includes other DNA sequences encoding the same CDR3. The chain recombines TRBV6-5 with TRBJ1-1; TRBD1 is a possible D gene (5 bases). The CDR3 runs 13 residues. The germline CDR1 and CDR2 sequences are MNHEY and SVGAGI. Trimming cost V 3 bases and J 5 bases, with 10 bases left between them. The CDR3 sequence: CASSYQGGTEAFF. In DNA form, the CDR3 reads TGTGCCAGCAGTTATCAGGGTGGAACTGAAGCTTTCTTT.

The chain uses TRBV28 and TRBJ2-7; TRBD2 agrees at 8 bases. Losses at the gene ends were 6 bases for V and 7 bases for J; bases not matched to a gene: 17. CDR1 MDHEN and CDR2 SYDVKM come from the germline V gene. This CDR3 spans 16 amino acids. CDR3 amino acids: CASRGLAGLLLTEQYF. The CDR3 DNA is TGTGCCAGCAGGGGATTAGCGGGACTGTTGTTGACAGAGCAGTACTTC. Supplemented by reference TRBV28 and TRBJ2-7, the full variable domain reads DVKVTQSSRYLVKRTGEKVFLECVQDMDHENMFWYRQDPGLGLRLIYFSYDVKMKEKGDIPEGYSVSREKKERFSLILESASTNQTSMYLCASRGLAGLLLTEQYFGPGTRLTVT.

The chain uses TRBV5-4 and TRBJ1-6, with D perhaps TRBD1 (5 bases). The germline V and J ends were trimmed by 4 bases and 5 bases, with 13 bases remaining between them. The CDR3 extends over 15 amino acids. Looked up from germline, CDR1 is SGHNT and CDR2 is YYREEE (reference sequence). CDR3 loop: CASSTAGYDNSPLHF. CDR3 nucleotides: TGTGCCAGCAGCACCGCAGGGTACGATAATTCACCCCTCCACTTT. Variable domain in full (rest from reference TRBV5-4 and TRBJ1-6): ETGVTQSPTHLIKTRGQQVTLRCSSQSGHNTVSWYQQALGQGPQFIFQYYREEENGRGNFPPRFSGLQFPNYSSELNVNALELDDSALYLCASSTAGYDNSPLHFGNGTRLTVT.

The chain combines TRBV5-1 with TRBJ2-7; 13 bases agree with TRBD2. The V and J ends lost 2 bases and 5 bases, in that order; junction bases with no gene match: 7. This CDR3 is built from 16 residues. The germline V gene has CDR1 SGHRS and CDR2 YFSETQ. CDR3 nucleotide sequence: TGCGCCAGCAGCTTTGCCCGGACTAGCGGGAGCCACGAGCAGTACTTC. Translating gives CASSFARTSGSHEQYF. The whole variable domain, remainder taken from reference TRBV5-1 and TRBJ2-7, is KAGVTQTPRYLIKTRGQQVTLSCSPISGHRSVSWYQQTPGQGLQFLFEYFSETQRNKGNFPGRFSGRQFSNSRSEMNVSTLELGDSALYLCASSFARTSGSHEQYFGPGTRLTVT.

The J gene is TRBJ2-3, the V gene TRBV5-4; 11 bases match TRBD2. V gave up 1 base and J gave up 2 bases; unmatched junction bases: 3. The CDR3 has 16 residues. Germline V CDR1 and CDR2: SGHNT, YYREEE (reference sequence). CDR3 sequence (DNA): TGTGCCAGCAGCTTGATGACTAGCGGGGCCACAGATACGCAGTATTTT. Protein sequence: CASSLMTSGATDTQYF. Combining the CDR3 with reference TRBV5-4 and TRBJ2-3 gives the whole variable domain ETGVTQSPTHLIKTRGQQVTLRCSSQSGHNTVSWYQQALGQGPQFIFQYYREEENGRGNFPPRFSGLQFPNYSSELNVNALELDDSALYLCASSLMTSGATDTQYFGPGTRLTVL.

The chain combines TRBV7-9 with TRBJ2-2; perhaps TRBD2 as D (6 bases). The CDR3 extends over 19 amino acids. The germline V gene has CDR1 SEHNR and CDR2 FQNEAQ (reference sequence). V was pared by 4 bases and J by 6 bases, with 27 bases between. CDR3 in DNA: TGTGCCAGCAGCTCGATCTGGGGAAGCGTCACCCCGGGGGCCGGGGAGCTGTTTTTT. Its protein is CASSSIWGSVTPGAGELFF.